What follows are 32 T cell receptor beta chains derived from one specimen sequenced in a study of blood T cell repertoires in COVID-19. The repertoire was sequenced with immunoSEQ multiplex PCR; TCRdb's copy has only in-frame clones and lacks some. The table lists 250,000 to 300,000 clones, about 88% of them singletons. Sequences were obtained from peripheral blood. The source of these receptors is a woman aged 25 to 39 with COVID-19, enrolled during active disease.

This clone has a single count. The chain has TRBV4-1 and TRBJ2-4, with 11 nucleotides matching TRBD2. The trim removed 6 bases at V and 0 bases at J, leaving 16 bases unmatched. Germline V gives CDR1 MGHRA, CDR2 YSYEKL. CDR3 length: 20 amino acids. CDR3 in amino acids: CASSHHGSGRANGAKNIQYF. The CDR3 DNA sequence: TGCGCCAGCAGTCACCACGGTAGCGGGAGGGCCAATGGAGCCAAAAACATTCAGTACTTC.

The chain has TRBV10-1 and TRBJ2-7; 9 bases agree with TRBD1. The CDR3 sequence is 13 residues long. Germline V gene sequence: CDR1 WNHNN, CDR2 SYGVQD (reference sequence). V gave up 4 bases and J gave up 3 bases; unmatched junction bases: 1. DNA of the CDR3: TGCGCCAGCAGTGGGACAGGGGACTACGAGCAGTACTTC. This codes for CASSGTGDYEQYF.

The V gene is TRBV19, the J gene TRBJ1-1; perhaps TRBD1 as D (6 bases). Germline CDR1 LNHDA, CDR2 SQIVND (reference sequence). There are 13 residues in the CDR3. V lost 4 bases to trimming and J lost 7 bases, with 13 bases between them. CDR3 nucleotides: TGTGCCAGTAGTACCCGGGACAACTATGAAGCTTTCTTT. It encodes CASSTRDNYEAFF.

The chain joins TRBV2 to TRBJ2-3; 11 positions match TRBD2. The CDR3 is 16 amino acids. Trimming cost V 5 bases and J 0 bases; bases outside gene matches: 4. Germline lookup yields CDR1 SNHLY and CDR2 FYNNEI. The CDR3 region is CASSRGLAESTDTQYF. The CDR3 DNA follows: TGTGCCAGCAGTAGGGGACTAGCGGAGAGCACAGATACGCAGTATTTT.

The CDR3 DNA reads as TGCAGTGCTAGTTTCGGACAGCTTGAGAAGGGTCAGCCCCAGCATTTT. Translation gives CSASFGQLEKGQPQHF. The V call is TRBV20-1, the J call TRBJ1-5; D might be TRBD1 (6 bases). Trimming removed 3 bases from V and 6 bases from J, with 21 bases in between. The CDR3 contains 16 residues. Per the germline V gene, CDR1 is DFQATT and CDR2 is SNEGSKA (reference sequence).

The genes are TRBV25-1 and TRBJ1-6; D is unresolved. CDR3 length equals 14 residues. With 4 bases removed from V and 4 bases from J, the gap between germline ends came to 8 bases. CDR1 and CDR2 from the germline V gene are MGHDK and SYGVNS. The CDR3 region is CASSGTGYNSPLHF. The CDR3 nucleotides read TGTGCCAGCAGTGGGACGGGATATAATTCACCCCTCCACTTT.

The gene calls are TRBV3-1 (or the pseudogene TRBV3-2) and TRBJ2-4, with TRBD2 matching over 7 bases. The CDR3 length is 16 residues. With V trimmed by 0 bases and J by 2 bases, 4 bases remained unmatched. CDR1 and CDR2 from the germline V gene are LGHDT and YNNKEL (reference sequence). The CDR3 sequence: CASSQDQRGTKNIQYF. The CDR3 DNA reads TGTGCCAGCAGCCAAGATCAGCGGGGAACCAAAAACATTCAGTACTTC.

The chain links TRBV5-1 to TRBJ2-7; tentative D call: TRBD1 (5 bases). The V gene lost 4 bases and the J gene lost 0 bases, with 11 bases spanning the gap. Germline-derived CDR1 and CDR2 are SGHRS and YFSETQ. This CDR3 is 14 amino acids long. CDR3 in DNA: TGCGCCAGCAGCGTTACGACAGTCTCCTACGAGCAGTACTTC. Translation gives CASSVTTVSYEQYF.

This clone is a singleton in its sample. This chain joins TRBV12-3 or TRBV12-4 and TRBJ1-1; weak D call: TRBD1 (5 bases). This CDR3 is 13 amino acids long. Trimming shortened V by 8 bases and J by 4 bases, and 14 bases separated the two germline ends. CDR3 nucleotides: TGTGCCAGCCAGAGGGAGGGGCCCACTGAAGCTTTCTTT. This encodes CASQREGPTEAFF.

V gene TRBV19 combines with J gene TRBJ2-1, with a possible D match to TRBD2 (6 bases). Germline CDR1 reads LNHDA; CDR2 reads SQIVND (reference sequence). Trimming took off 5 bases at V and 9 bases at J, with 20 bases between the two ends. The CDR3 length is 15 residues. This chain's CDR3 is CASSAGTQTLGEQFF. CDR3 coding DNA: TGTGCCAGTAGTGCGGGGACTCAAACCCTCGGTGAGCAGTTCTTC.

The rearrangement joins TRBV10-2 to TRBJ2-5; maybe TRBD1 (7 bases). The CDR3 has 14 amino acids. The V end lost 8 bases, the J end lost 6 bases, and 19 bases lay between the germline ends. Germline V gene data show CDR1 as WSHSY and CDR2 as SAAADI. CDR3 sequence reads: CASGGRQGGKTQYF. The CDR3 DNA reads TGCGCCAGCGGGGGGAGACAGGGAGGAAAGACCCAGTACTTC.

This chain joins TRBV24-1 and TRBJ2-3; 8 bases agree with TRBD1. The CDR3 loop spans 16 amino acids. V gave up 3 bases and J gave up 2 bases; unmatched junction bases: 6. Germline V gene data show CDR1 as KGHDR and CDR2 as SFDVKD. The CDR3 reads CATSDDRGGATDTQYF. In nucleotides, the CDR3 is TGTGCCACCAGTGATGACAGGGGAGGTGCCACAGATACGCAGTATTTT.

This clone was counted once. V is TRBV4-1 and J is TRBJ2-5; 8 nucleotides match TRBD2. Germline V gives CDR1 MGHRA, CDR2 YSYEKL. J gave up 5 bases and V 0 bases, and 8 bases lay outside the gene matches. There are 16 residues in the CDR3. CDR3 nucleotide sequence: TGCGCCAGCAGCCAAGAACCAGCGGGAGTGTCGGAGACCCAGTACTTC. Encoded protein: CASSQEPAGVSETQYF.

J is TRBJ1-2 and V is TRBV5-4; the D gene is possibly TRBD1 (5 bases). The CDR3 covers 16 residues. Per the germline V gene, CDR1 is SGHNT and CDR2 is YYREEE (reference sequence). Trimming pared 4 bases from V and 4 bases from J, leaving 20 bases between. CDR3 region: CASSVRRVSLAYGYTF. The CDR3 coding sequence is TGTGCCAGCAGCGTCCGCAGGGTATCTCTTGCCTATGGCTACACCTTC. Together with reference TRBV5-4 and TRBJ1-2, the CDR3 gives the full variable domain: ETGVTQSPTHLIKTRGQQVTLRCSSQSGHNTVSWYQQALGQGPQFIFQYYREEENGRGNFPPRFSGLQFPNYSSELNVNALELDDSALYLCASSVRRVSLAYGYTFGSGTRLTVV.

The chain couples TRBV12-3 or TRBV12-4 to TRBJ2-6; D is uncertain. The CDR3 consists of 13 residues. V was clipped by 1 base and J by 4 bases, with 2 bases between them. The CDR3 loop is CASSLVGANVLTF. The CDR3 DNA is TGTGCCAGCAGTTTAGTAGGGGCCAACGTCCTGACTTTC.

A few counts support this clone. This chain connects TRBV24-1 to TRBJ1-2, with D perhaps matching TRBD1 (6 bases). The V end lost 4 bases, the J end lost 0 bases, and 11 bases lay between the germline ends. The CDR3 is made up of 15 amino acids. The germline CDR1 and CDR2 sequences are KGHDR and SFDVKD. CDR3 region: CATSDRDTPNYGYTF. The CDR3 region has the DNA TGTGCCACCAGTGACCGGGACACGCCTAACTATGGCTACACCTTC.

V and J are TRBV18 and TRBJ1-1, with TRBD1 matching over 9 bases. The CDR3 contains 18 residues. V lost 3 bases to trimming and J lost 1 base; unmatched junction nucleotides: 12. Per germline, CDR1 KGHSH and CDR2 LQKENI. CDR3 in amino acids: CASSPGTGFKQGNTEAFF. The CDR3 bases are TGTGCCAGCTCACCGGGGACAGGGTTTAAGCAAGGGAACACTGAAGCTTTCTTT.

The chain links TRBV10-3 to TRBJ2-7; 8 bases align to TRBD2. Germline V gene sequence: CDR1 ENHRY, CDR2 SYGVKD. This CDR3 has 15 residues. V was clipped by 5 bases and J by 3 bases; unmatched bases: 9. DNA for the CDR3: TGTGCCATCAGTTTCCCAACAGCGGGGGTCTACGAGCAGTACTTC. This encodes CAISFPTAGVYEQYF.

The V gene is TRBV12-3 or TRBV12-4, the J gene TRBJ2-7; 9 bases are shared with TRBD2. J gave up 3 bases and V 8 bases, and 5 bases lay outside the gene matches. CDR3 length: 13 residues. This CDR3 is CASRASGIYEQYF. CDR3 nucleotides: TGTGCCAGCCGAGCTAGCGGGATCTACGAGCAGTACTTC.

V usage is TRBV30 and J usage is TRBJ1-2, with a possible D match to TRBD1 (6 bases). With 2 bases removed from V and 3 bases from J, the gap between germline ends came to 10 bases. Germline loops: CDR1 GTSNPN, CDR2 SVGIG (reference sequence). The CDR3 is 13 residues long. CDR3 residues: CAWSITGYYGYTF. In nucleotides, the CDR3 is TGTGCCTGGAGTATTACAGGGTACTATGGCTACACCTTC.

The chain combines TRBV10-1 with TRBJ2-7, with D unclear. Trimming took off 7 bases at V and 2 bases at J, with 18 bases between the two ends. In germline, CDR1 is WNHNN, CDR2 SYGVQD (reference sequence). The CDR3 totals 15 residues. The CDR3 sequence is CASISCTNSPYEQYF. In DNA, the CDR3 is TGCGCCAGCATCTCCTGCACGAACAGCCCCTACGAGCAGTACTTC.

The chain links TRBV7-2 to TRBJ2-2, with D possibly matching TRBD2 (5 bases). CDR1 SGHTA and CDR2 FQGNSA come from the germline V gene. V was trimmed by 2 bases and J by 4 bases, leaving 11 bases between them. This CDR3 is built from 15 residues. This CDR3 is CASSLRGSVTGELFF. As DNA, the CDR3 is TGTGCCAGCAGCTTACGAGGGAGTGTCACCGGGGAGCTGTTTTTT.

The chain uses TRBV6-2 or TRBV6-3 and TRBJ2-7, with a possible D match to TRBD2 (5 bases). The V gene's germline CDR1 is MNHEY and CDR2 SVGEGT. Trimming took off 5 bases at V and 7 bases at J, with 12 bases between the two ends. The CDR3 is made up of 12 amino acids. The CDR3 is CASSLTGEEQYF. Here the CDR3 DNA reads TGTGCCAGCAGTCTGACCGGGGAAGAGCAGTACTTC.

V and J are TRBV6-5 and TRBJ2-6, with D unclear. The V end was cut by 2 bases, the J end by 1 base, with 9 bases between. The CDR3 is 16 amino acids. Germline lookup yields CDR1 MNHEY and CDR2 SVGAGI. In DNA form, the CDR3 reads TGTGCCAGCAGTTACGCACAGAGTTCTGGGGCCAACGTCCTGACTTTC. It encodes CASSYAQSSGANVLTF.

The chain joins TRBV19 to TRBJ2-2; D is perhaps TRBD1 (6 bases). Germline CDR1 and CDR2: LNHDA and SQIVND (reference sequence). V dropped 10 bases and J dropped 3 bases, with 18 bases sitting between them. There are 15 residues in the CDR3. This chain's CDR3 is CATSAGTYDTGELFF. CDR3 DNA: TGTGCCACTTCAGCCGGGACATATGACACCGGGGAGCTGTTTTTT.

This clone came up a few times. V and J are TRBV27 and TRBJ2-1; no reliable D call. Trimming pared 8 bases from V and 3 bases from J, leaving 5 bases between. The CDR3 contains 11 residues. In germline, CDR1 is MNHEY, CDR2 SMNVEV (reference sequence). The CDR3 nucleotides read TGTGCCAGCCTATACTACAATGAGCAGTTCTTC. It yields the protein CASLYYNEQFF.

This clone was observed once. The J gene is TRBJ2-7, the V gene TRBV3-1 (or the pseudogene TRBV3-2); TRBD2 aligns across 10 bases. CDR1 LGHDT and CDR2 YNNKEL come from the germline V gene (reference sequence). The CDR3 is 14 amino acids. V shed 4 bases, J shed 2 bases, and the junction held 2 bases outside the gene matches. CDR3 loop: CASSPSGGPYEQYF. In DNA, the CDR3 is TGTGCCAGCAGCCCTAGCGGGGGACCCTACGAGCAGTACTTC.

The chain couples TRBV14 to TRBJ1-5; no clear D. With 3 bases removed from V and 2 bases from J, the gap between germline ends came to 14 bases. Germline V lookup: CDR1 SGHDN, CDR2 FVKESK. CDR3 length: 16 amino acids. The CDR3 DNA follows: TGTGCCAGCAGCCATGGAGGGTGGGTCGGCAATCAGCCCCAGCATTTT. Protein product: CASSHGGWVGNQPQHF. Drawing the rest from reference TRBV14 and TRBJ1-5, the complete variable domain is EAGVTQFPSHSVIEKGQTVTLRCDPISGHDNLYWYRRVMGKEIKFLLHFVKESKQDESGMPNNRFLAERTGGTYSTLKVQPAELEDSGVYFCASSHGGWVGNQPQHFGDGTRLSIL.

The rearrangement uses TRBV28 and TRBJ1-6; D call uncertain. Deletions cut 3 bases from V and 5 bases from J, with 8 bases between. Germline V gives CDR1 MDHEN, CDR2 SYDVKM. The CDR3 runs 14 residues. CDR3 nucleotides: TGTGCCAGCAGTTTGGTAGAGAATAATTCACCCCTCCACTTT. Translated: CASSLVENNSPLHF.

This chain connects TRBV7-2 to TRBJ1-1, with TRBD1 matching over 7 bases. The V and J ends lost 3 bases and 0 bases, in that order; junction bases with no gene match: 10. There are 17 residues in the CDR3. The V gene's germline CDR1 is SGHTA and CDR2 FQGNSA. The CDR3 coding sequence is TGTGCCAGCAGCTTGCGAGACAGGGTGGGTTTGAACACTGAAGCTTTCTTT. Protein product: CASSLRDRVGLNTEAFF.

The V and J genes are TRBV18 and TRBJ2-1; 10 bases line up with TRBD2. V was clipped by 0 bases and J by 10 bases; unmatched bases: 9. This CDR3 is built from 16 residues. Germline CDR1 KGHSH, CDR2 LQKENI. The CDR3 reads CASSPPAGGPSGEQFF. CDR3 DNA: TGTGCCAGCTCACCACCAGCGGGAGGGCCCTCGGGGGAGCAGTTCTTC.

This chain uses TRBV28 with TRBJ2-5, with 9 bases identical to TRBD1. Germline assignment: CDR1 MDHEN and CDR2 SYDVKM. Losses at the gene ends were 6 bases for V and 6 bases for J; bases not matched to a gene: 5. CDR3 length: 13 amino acids. The CDR3 here is CASRPQGAQTQYF. The CDR3 coding sequence is TGTGCCAGCAGACCACAGGGGGCGCAGACCCAGTACTTC.